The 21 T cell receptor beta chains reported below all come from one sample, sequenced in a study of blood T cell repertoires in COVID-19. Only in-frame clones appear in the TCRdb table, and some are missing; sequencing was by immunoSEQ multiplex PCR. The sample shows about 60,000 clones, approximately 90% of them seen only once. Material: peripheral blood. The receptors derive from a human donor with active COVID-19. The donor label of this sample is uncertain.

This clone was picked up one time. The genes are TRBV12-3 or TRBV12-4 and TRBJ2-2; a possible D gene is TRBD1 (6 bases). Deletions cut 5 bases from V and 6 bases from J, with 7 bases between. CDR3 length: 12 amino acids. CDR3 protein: CASSEGAGELFF. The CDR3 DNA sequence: TGTGCCAGCAGTGAGGGGGCCGGGGAGCTGTTTTTT.

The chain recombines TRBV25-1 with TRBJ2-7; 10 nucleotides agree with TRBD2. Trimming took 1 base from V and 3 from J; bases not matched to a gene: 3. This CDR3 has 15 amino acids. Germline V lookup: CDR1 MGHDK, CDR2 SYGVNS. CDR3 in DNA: TGTGCCAGCAGTGAATGGACTAGCGGATTCTACGAGCAGTACTTC. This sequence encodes CASSEWTSGFYEQYF.

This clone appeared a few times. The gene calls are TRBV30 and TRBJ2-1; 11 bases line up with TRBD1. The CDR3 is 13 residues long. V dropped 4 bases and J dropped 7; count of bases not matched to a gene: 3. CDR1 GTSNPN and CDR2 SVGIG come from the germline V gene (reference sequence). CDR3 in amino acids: CAWKDRGLNEQFF. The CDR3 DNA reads TGTGCCTGGAAGGACAGGGGGCTGAATGAGCAGTTCTTC.

The CDR3 nucleotides are TGCGCCAGCAGCTTGGAACAGGGGATTAGCCCGGAGACCCAGTACTTC. It translates to CASSLEQGISPETQYF. The genes are TRBV5-1 and TRBJ2-5, with 7 bases lining up with TRBD1. Looked up from germline, CDR1 is SGHRS and CDR2 is YFSETQ. The CDR3 loop spans 16 amino acids. Trimming took 0 bases from V and 5 from J; bases not matched to a gene: 10.

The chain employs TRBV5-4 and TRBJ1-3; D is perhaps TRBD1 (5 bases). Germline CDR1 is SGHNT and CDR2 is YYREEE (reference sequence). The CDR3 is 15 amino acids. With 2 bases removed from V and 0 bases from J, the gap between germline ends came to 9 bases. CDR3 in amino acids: CASSLPGSSGNTIYF. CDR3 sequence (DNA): TGTGCCAGCAGCTTACCAGGGTCCTCTGGAAACACCATATATTTT.

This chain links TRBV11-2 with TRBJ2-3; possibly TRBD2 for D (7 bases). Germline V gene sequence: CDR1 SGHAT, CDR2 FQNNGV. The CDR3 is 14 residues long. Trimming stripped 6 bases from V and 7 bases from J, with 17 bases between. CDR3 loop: CASSSGGGSYTQYF. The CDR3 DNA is TGTGCCAGCAGTTCGGGGGGCGGGTCATATACGCAGTATTTT.

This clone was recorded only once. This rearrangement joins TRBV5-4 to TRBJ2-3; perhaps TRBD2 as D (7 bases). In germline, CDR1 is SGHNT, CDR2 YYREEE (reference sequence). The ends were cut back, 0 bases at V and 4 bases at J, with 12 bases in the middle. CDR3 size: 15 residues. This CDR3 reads CASSLVQGRADTQYF. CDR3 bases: TGTGCCAGCAGCTTGGTGCAGGGGAGGGCAGATACGCAGTATTTT.

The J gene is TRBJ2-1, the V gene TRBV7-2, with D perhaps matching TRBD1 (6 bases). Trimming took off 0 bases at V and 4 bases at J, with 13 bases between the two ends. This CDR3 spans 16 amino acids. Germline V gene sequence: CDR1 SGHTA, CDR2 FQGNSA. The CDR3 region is CASSLASTRGYNEQFF. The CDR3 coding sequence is TGTGCCAGCAGCTTAGCCTCTACCAGGGGTTACAATGAGCAGTTCTTC.

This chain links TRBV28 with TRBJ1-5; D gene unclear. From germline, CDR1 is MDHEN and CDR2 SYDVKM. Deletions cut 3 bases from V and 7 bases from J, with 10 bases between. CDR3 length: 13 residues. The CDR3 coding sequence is TGTGCCAGCAGTTTCCCTCAGGTCCAGCCCCAGCATTTT. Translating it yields CASSFPQVQPQHF.

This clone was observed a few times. The CDR3 loop is CASSFQQNTEAFF. CDR3 bases: TGCGCCAGCAGCTTTCAACAGAACACTGAAGCTTTCTTT. This chain links TRBV4-1 with TRBJ1-1; D is unclear. The length of the CDR3 is 13 residues. From germline, CDR1 is MGHRA and CDR2 YSYEKL. V dropped 5 bases and J dropped 1 base, with 8 bases sitting between them.

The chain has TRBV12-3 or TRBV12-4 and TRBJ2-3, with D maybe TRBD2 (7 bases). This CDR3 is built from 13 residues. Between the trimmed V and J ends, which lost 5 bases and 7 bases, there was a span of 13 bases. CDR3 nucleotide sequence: TGTGCCAGCAGTATGGGAGGGGGACATACGCAGTATTTT. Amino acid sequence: CASSMGGGHTQYF.

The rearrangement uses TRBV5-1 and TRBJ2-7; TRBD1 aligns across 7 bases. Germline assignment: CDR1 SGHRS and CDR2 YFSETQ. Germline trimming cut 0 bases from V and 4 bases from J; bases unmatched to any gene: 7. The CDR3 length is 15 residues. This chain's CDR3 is CASSLAGQVEYEQYF. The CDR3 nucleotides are TGCGCCAGCAGCTTGGCCGGACAGGTAGAGTACGAGCAGTACTTC.

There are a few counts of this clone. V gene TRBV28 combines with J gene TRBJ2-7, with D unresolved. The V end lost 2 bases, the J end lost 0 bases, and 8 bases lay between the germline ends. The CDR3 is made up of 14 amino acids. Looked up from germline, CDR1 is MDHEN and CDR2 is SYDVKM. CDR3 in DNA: TGTGCCAGCAGTTTAGGAGCTCCCTCCTACGAGCAGTACTTC. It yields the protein CASSLGAPSYEQYF.

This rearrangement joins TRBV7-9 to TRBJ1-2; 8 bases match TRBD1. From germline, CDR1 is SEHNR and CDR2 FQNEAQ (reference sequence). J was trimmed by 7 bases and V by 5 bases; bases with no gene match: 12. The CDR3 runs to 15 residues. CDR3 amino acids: CASSRTGQGFRGYTF. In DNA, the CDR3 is TGTGCCAGCAGCCGAACCGGACAGGGTTTCCGTGGCTACACCTTC.

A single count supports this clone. CDR3 region: CASSGQGGSYEQYF. CDR3 DNA: TGTGCCAGCAGTGGACAGGGGGGCTCCTACGAGCAGTACTTC. The chain employs TRBV2 and TRBJ2-7; 9 nucleotides agree with TRBD1. V lost 4 bases and J lost 0; bases outside the gene matches: 1. Germline V gives CDR1 SNHLY, CDR2 FYNNEI. The CDR3 has 14 residues.

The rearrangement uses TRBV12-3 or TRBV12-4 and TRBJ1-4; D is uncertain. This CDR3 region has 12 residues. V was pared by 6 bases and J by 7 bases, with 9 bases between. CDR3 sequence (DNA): TGTGCCAGCAGCGCCTGGAGTGAAAAACTGTTTTTT. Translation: CASSAWSEKLFF.

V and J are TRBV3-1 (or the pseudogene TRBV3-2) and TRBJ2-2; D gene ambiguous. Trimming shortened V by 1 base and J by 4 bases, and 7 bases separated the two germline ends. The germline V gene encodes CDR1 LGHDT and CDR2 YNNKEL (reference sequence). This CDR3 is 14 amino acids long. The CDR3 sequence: CASSQVGVTGELFF. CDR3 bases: TGTGCCAGCAGCCAAGTAGGAGTCACCGGGGAGCTGTTTTTT.

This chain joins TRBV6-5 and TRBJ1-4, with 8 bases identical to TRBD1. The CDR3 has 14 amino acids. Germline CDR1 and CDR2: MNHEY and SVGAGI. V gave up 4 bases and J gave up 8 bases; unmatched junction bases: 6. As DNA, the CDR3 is TGTGCCAGCAGTTCCCGGACAGGGCTCGAAAAACTGTTTTTT. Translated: CASSSRTGLEKLFF.

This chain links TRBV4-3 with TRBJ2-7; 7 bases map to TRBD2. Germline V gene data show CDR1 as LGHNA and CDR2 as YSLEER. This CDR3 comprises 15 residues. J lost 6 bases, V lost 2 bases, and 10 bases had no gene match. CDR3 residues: CASSQRGGGGGEQYF. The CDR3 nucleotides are TGCGCCAGCAGCCAACGGGGCGGGGGAGGAGGCGAGCAGTACTTC.

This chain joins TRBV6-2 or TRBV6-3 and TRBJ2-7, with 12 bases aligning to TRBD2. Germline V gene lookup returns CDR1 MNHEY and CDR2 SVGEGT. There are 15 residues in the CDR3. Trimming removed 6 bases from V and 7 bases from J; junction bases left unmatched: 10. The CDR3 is CASSDGLAGPGEQYF. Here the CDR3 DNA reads TGTGCCAGCAGCGATGGACTAGCGGGACCGGGGGAGCAGTACTTC.

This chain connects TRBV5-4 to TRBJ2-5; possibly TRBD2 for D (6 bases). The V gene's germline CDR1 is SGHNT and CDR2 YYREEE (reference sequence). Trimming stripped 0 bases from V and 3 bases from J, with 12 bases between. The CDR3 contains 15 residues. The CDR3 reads CASSLEDYPEETQYF. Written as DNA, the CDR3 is TGTGCCAGCAGCTTGGAGGACTACCCAGAAGAGACCCAGTACTTC.